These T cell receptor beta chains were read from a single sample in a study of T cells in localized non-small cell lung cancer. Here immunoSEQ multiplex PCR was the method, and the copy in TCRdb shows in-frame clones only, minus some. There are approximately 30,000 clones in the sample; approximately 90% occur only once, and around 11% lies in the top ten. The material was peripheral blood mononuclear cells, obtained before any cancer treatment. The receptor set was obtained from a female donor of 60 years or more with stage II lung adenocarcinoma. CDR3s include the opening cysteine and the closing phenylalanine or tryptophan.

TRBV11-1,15,CASSSAVSSNYGYTF
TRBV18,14,CASSPGVGSYEQYF
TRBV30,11,CAWRPNYGYTF
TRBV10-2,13,CASRRTVDQPQHF
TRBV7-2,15,CASSLTGFSGNTIYF
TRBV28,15,CASSLGGTWNQPQHF
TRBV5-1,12,CASSSLGETQYF
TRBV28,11,CASSLTYEQYF
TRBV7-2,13,CASGQVSNTEAFF
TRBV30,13,CAWSPTGAQPQHF
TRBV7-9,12,CASTSDSGSKYF
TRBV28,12,CASSSGITEAFF
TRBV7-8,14,CASSSLRRAEDQYF
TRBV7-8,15,CASRSGQGGGETQYF
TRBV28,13,CASRDPLTDTQYF
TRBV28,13,CASSLFRGETQYF
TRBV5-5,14,CASRYEGGSYEQYF
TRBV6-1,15,CASSAGQAGNYGYTF
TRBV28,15,CASSQSGREADTQYF
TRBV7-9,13,CASSLNRFYGYTF
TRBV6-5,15,CASNQRGQGNQPQHF
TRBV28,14,CASSLVGENTEAFF
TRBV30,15,CAWSNLPGPGEKLFF
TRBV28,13,CASSFRNKLIAFF
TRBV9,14,CASARAAGGETQYF
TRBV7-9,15,CASSLEGGRNEKLFF
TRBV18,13,CASSPGYQETQYF
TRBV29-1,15,CSPSGGVGQNQPQHF
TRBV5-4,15,CASSFTGGSGNTIYF
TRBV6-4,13,CASSVANTGELFF
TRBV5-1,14,CASSFGSLNTEAFF
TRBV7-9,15,CASSSPGQSQETQYF
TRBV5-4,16,CASSLGGRRTNYGYTF
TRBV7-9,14,CASSFGQGAGELFF
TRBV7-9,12,CASSRLTVEAFF
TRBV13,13,CASSLDRVSKLFF
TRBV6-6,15,CASSYQGTGDYEQYF
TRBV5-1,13,CASSLESASSQYF
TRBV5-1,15,CASSPGKAVGTEAFF
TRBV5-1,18,CASSLAFQGTPFFHEQYF
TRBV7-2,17,CASSLGGLISGANVLTF
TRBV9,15,CASSVGGESSYEQYF